This TCR beta chain came from a study of T cells in tuberculosis. General study results and limits: Using the GMM-specific repertoire gave approximately 89% accuracy versus roughly 68% with motifs. Active tuberculosis patients had shorter CDR3-alpha; the beta difference was nonsignificant.

This clone was seen once. Its antigen remains unidentified. The data were produced by immunoSEQ multiplex PCR, yet TCRdb's version contains in-frame clones alone and is incomplete. The sample records approximately 35,000 clones, roughly 96% being singletons. Adolescents were screened for latent TB by skin test and IGRA. Unsorted cryopreserved PBMC were sequenced, averaging roughly 100,000 T cells per clinical donor. The sample was PBMCs. The origin of this receptor is a donor aged 10-29 years with latent tuberculosis or without tuberculosis infection.

CDR3 sequence (DNA): TGTGCCCTACTTACTAAGGCAGAGGGTGGCAATCAGCCCCAGCATTTT. Translating it yields CALLTKAEGGNQPQHF. The chain couples TRBV30 to TRBJ1-5; D not certain. Per the germline V gene, CDR1 is GTSNPN and CDR2 is SVGIG (reference sequence). CDR3 length: 16 amino acids. The ends were cut back, 8 bases at V and 2 bases at J, with 22 bases in the middle.